The 11 T cell receptor beta chains listed next were all sequenced from one sample in a study of blood T cell repertoires in COVID-19. TCRdb's copy holds only in-frame clones and misses some; the assay was immunoSEQ multiplex PCR. The sample consists of some 150,000 clones, around 83% of them appearing once. The sequenced sample consisted of peripheral blood. These receptors were obtained from a woman in her sixties or seventies with acute or convalescent COVID-19.

V gene TRBV20-1 combines with J gene TRBJ1-1; D ambiguous. Germline V gene lookup returns CDR1 DFQATT and CDR2 SNEGSKA (reference sequence). The V and J ends lost 3 bases and 0 bases respectively, with 8 bases between them. The CDR3 contains 13 residues. CDR3: CSASYILNTEAFF. In nucleotides, the CDR3 is TGCAGTGCTAGTTACATTTTGAACACTGAAGCTTTCTTT.

The chain couples TRBV13 to TRBJ1-1, with 10 bases matching TRBD1. Germline V gene lookup returns CDR1 PRHDT and CDR2 FYEKMQ (reference sequence). The CDR3 is made up of 15 amino acids. With 0 bases clipped from V and 4 bases from J, the junction kept 2 bases outside the gene matches. For the CDR3, the DNA is TGTGCCAGCAGCTTAGGGGGACAGGGGCGCACTGAAGCTTTCTTT. It yields the protein CASSLGGQGRTEAFF. Filled out from reference TRBV13 and TRBJ1-1, the complete variable domain reads AAGVIQSPRHLIKEKRETATLKCYPIPRHDTVYWYQQGPGQDPQFLISFYEKMQSDKGSIPDRFSAQQFSDYHSELNMSSLELGDSALYFCASSLGGQGRTEAFFGQGTRLTVV.

This rearrangement joins TRBV30 to TRBJ2-3; D unclear. V lost 6 bases and J 0 bases, leaving 10 bases between the germline ends. The germline CDR1 and CDR2 sequences are GTSNPN and SVGIG (reference sequence). The CDR3 totals 13 residues. Here the CDR3 reads CACAGSSTDTQYF. In DNA, the CDR3 is TGTGCCTGCGCAGGTTCCAGCACAGATACGCAGTATTTT.

The V and J genes are TRBV11-2 and TRBJ1-5; D is uncertain. V was clipped by 2 bases and J by 7 bases, with 9 bases between them. The length of the CDR3 is 13 residues. From germline, CDR1 is SGHAT and CDR2 FQNNGV. The CDR3 DNA follows: TGTGCCAGCAGCTTAAATCCGGAGCAGCCCCAGCATTTT. Translated, it gives CASSLNPEQPQHF.

The chain joins TRBV19 to TRBJ1-2; possibly TRBD1 for D (6 bases). The CDR3 runs 12 residues. Germline values: CDR1 LNHDA, CDR2 SQIVND (reference sequence). The V and J ends lost 4 bases and 7 bases respectively, with 10 bases between them. CDR3 in amino acids: CASSKQGFGYTF. DNA for the CDR3: TGTGCCAGTAGTAAACAGGGATTTGGCTACACCTTC.

The chain employs TRBV18 and TRBJ2-7, with 11 bases lining up with TRBD1. The CDR3 contains 15 residues. The V segment lost 4 bases and the J segment 5 bases; nucleotides outside the gene matches: 7. The V gene's germline CDR1 is KGHSH and CDR2 LQKENI. CDR3 sequence: CASSRYGTGGDEQYF. CDR3 DNA sequence: TGTGCCAGCTCACGATACGGGACAGGGGGGGACGAGCAGTACTTC.

V and J are TRBV5-4 and TRBJ1-1; possibly TRBD1 for D (6 bases). Between the trimmed V and J ends, which lost 0 bases and 3 bases, there was a span of 15 bases. Germline values: CDR1 SGHNT, CDR2 YYREEE (reference sequence). This CDR3 region has 16 residues. The CDR3 DNA is TGTGCCAGCAGCTTGGTCCTACAGGGTATGGACACTGAAGCTTTCTTT. Its protein is CASSLVLQGMDTEAFF.

The rearrangement links TRBV5-6 to TRBJ2-7; tentative D call: TRBD1 (6 bases). The CDR3 has 14 amino acids. Trimming took 2 bases from V and 2 from J, leaving 11 bases between them. Germline CDR1 reads SGHDT; CDR2 reads YYEEEE. The CDR3 nucleotides are TGTGCCAGCAGCTTATCAGGGGCAACCTACGAGCAGTACTTC. It encodes CASSLSGATYEQYF.

The chain couples TRBV30 to TRBJ2-2; D remains unclear. This CDR3 region has 13 residues. Germline CDR1 and CDR2: GTSNPN and SVGIG (reference sequence). Trimming took 2 bases from V and 0 from J, leaving 4 bases between them. The CDR3 is CAWSTANTGELFF. For the CDR3, the DNA is TGTGCCTGGAGTACAGCGAACACCGGGGAGCTGTTTTTT.

The chain uses TRBV25-1 and TRBJ2-7; D might be TRBD2 (5 bases). Germline lookup yields CDR1 MGHDK and CDR2 SYGVNS. The CDR3 runs to 11 residues. Trimming pared 6 bases from V and 5 bases from J, leaving 8 bases between. Here the CDR3 reads CASSGIHEQYF. CDR3 nucleotide sequence: TGTGCCAGCAGCGGGATCCACGAGCAGTACTTC.

The rearrangement uses TRBV5-1 and TRBJ2-1; 8 bases are shared with TRBD1. There are 16 residues in the CDR3. V shed 0 bases, J shed 4 bases, and the junction held 6 bases outside the gene matches. Germline CDR1 reads SGHRS; CDR2 reads YFSETQ. CDR3 sequence (DNA): TGCGCCAGCAGCTTGGGAGACAGGGGAATTTACAATGAGCAGTTCTTC. Translation: CASSLGDRGIYNEQFF. The entire variable domain, with the rest obtained from reference TRBV5-1 and TRBJ2-1, is as follows: KAGVTQTPRYLIKTRGQQVTLSCSPISGHRSVSWYQQTPGQGLQFLFEYFSETQRNKGNFPGRFSGRQFSNSRSEMNVSTLELGDSALYLCASSLGDRGIYNEQFFGPGTRLTVL.